Below are 14 T cell receptor beta chains sequenced from a single sample in a study of T cell responses to AZD1222 COVID-19 vaccine. Assay: immunoSEQ multiplex PCR; the TCRdb copy retains only in-frame clones and omits some. The table has 90,000 to 130,000 clones, about 88% seen once. Sequencing was performed on peripheral blood, taken on day 0 of AZD1222 vaccination. All receptors come from an adult in good health.

In its sample, this clone was seen once. V usage is TRBV4-1 and J usage is TRBJ2-1, with TRBD2 identical over 14 bases. CDR1 and CDR2 from the germline V gene are MGHRA and YSYEKL. There are 17 residues in the CDR3. V shed 0 bases, J shed 8 bases, and the junction held 6 bases outside the gene matches. The CDR3 nucleotides read TGCGCCAGCAGCCAAGATCTCGGGACTAGCGGGAGAGATGAGCAGTTCTTC. The encoded protein is CASSQDLGTSGRDEQFF.

The gene calls are TRBV5-1 and TRBJ2-5; 7 bases line up with TRBD1. The germline CDR1 and CDR2 sequences are SGHRS and YFSETQ. This CDR3 is built from 14 residues. Trimming took 4 bases from V and 5 from J; bases not matched to a gene: 8. The DNA for the CDR3 is TGCGCCAGCAGCGGGGGACAGTCGAAGGAGACCCAGTACTTC. Protein product: CASSGGQSKETQYF.

This chain joins TRBV25-1 and TRBJ1-1; tentatively, D is TRBD1 (5 bases). V lost 1 base, J lost 8 bases, and 8 bases lay in between. Looked up from germline, CDR1 is MGHDK and CDR2 is SYGVNS. The CDR3 length is 12 residues. For the CDR3, the DNA is TGTGCCAGCAGTGAATCAAGGGGAGAAGCTTTCTTT. It specifies CASSESRGEAFF. The whole variable domain, remainder taken from reference TRBV25-1 and TRBJ1-1, is EADIYQTPRYLVIGTGKKITLECSQTMGHDKMYWYQQDPGMELHLIHYSYGVNSTEKGDLSSESTVSRIRTEHFPLTLESARPSHTSQYLCASSESRGEAFFGQGTRLTVV.

This clone was seen a few times. The genes are TRBV5-1 and TRBJ2-1; D remains unclear. The germline V gene has CDR1 SGHRS and CDR2 YFSETQ. The CDR3 loop spans 15 amino acids. The V gene lost 1 base and the J gene lost 5 bases, with 13 bases spanning the gap. DNA of the CDR3: TGCGCCAGCAGCTTGACCAGCCCTAGTAACAATGAGCAGTTCTTC. This encodes CASSLTSPSNNEQFF.

The chain joins TRBV5-1 to TRBJ2-7, with a possible D match to TRBD2 (6 bases). The germline gives CDR1 SGHRS, CDR2 YFSETQ. CDR3 size: 16 residues. V dropped 2 bases and J dropped 4 bases, with 19 bases sitting between them. This CDR3 is CASSLGQAGFSYEQYF. The CDR3 DNA sequence: TGCGCCAGCAGCTTAGGCCAAGCGGGTTTTAGTTACGAGCAGTACTTC.

The J gene is TRBJ1-4, the V gene TRBV4-1; a weak D match, TRBD1 (6 bases). V was pared by 1 base and J by 5 bases, with 17 bases between. The germline V gene encodes CDR1 MGHRA and CDR2 YSYEKL. The CDR3 is 17 amino acids. DNA of the CDR3: TGCGCCAGCAGCCAAGTAATGCAATGGGGGGCAAATGAAAAACTGTTTTTT. Amino acids: CASSQVMQWGANEKLFF.

V and J are TRBV5-1 and TRBJ1-2; a weak D match, TRBD1 (5 bases). The germline CDR1 and CDR2 sequences are SGHRS and YFSETQ. There are 12 residues in the CDR3. V was cut by 3 bases and J by 6 bases, with 9 bases left in between. The DNA of the CDR3 is TGCGCCAGCAGCTGGGACCAACATGGCTACACCTTC. Protein: CASSWDQHGYTF.

The genes are TRBV30 and TRBJ2-1; 10 nucleotides align to TRBD2. CDR1 GTSNPN and CDR2 SVGIG come from the germline V gene (reference sequence). CDR3 size: 14 residues. V lost 4 bases and J lost 5; bases outside the gene matches: 5. The CDR3 region has the DNA TGTGCCTGGAATAGCGGGAGGTCCCACAATGAGCAGTTCTTC. This translates into CAWNSGRSHNEQFF. The full variable domain, in which reference TRBV30 and TRBJ2-1 provide the parts outside the CDR3, is SQTIHQWPATLVQPVGSPLSLECTVEGTSNPNLYWYRQAAGRGLQLLFYSVGIGQISSEVPQNLSASRPQDRQFILSSKKLLLSDSGFYLCAWNSGRSHNEQFFGPGTRLTVL.

The gene calls are TRBV4-1 and TRBJ1-2; D perhaps matches TRBD1 (5 bases). This CDR3 region has 14 residues. The V and J ends lost 1 base and 0 bases respectively, with 6 bases between them. Germline V gene lookup returns CDR1 MGHRA and CDR2 YSYEKL. Here the CDR3 DNA reads TGCGCCAGCAGCCAAGGACAGCCTAACTATGGCTACACCTTC. Translating it yields CASSQGQPNYGYTF.

Written as DNA, the CDR3 is TGCGCCAGCAGCTTGACGGACAGCCTGAACACTGAAGCTTTCTTT. This gives the protein CASSLTDSLNTEAFF. The V call is TRBV5-1, the J call TRBJ1-1, with D perhaps matching TRBD1 (6 bases). The CDR3 covers 15 residues. Germline CDR1 reads SGHRS; CDR2 reads YFSETQ. Between the trimmed V and J ends, which lost 1 base and 0 bases, there was a span of 10 bases. Full variable domain (remainder filled in from reference TRBV5-1 and TRBJ1-1): KAGVTQTPRYLIKTRGQQVTLSCSPISGHRSVSWYQQTPGQGLQFLFEYFSETQRNKGNFPGRFSGRQFSNSRSEMNVSTLELGDSALYLCASSLTDSLNTEAFFGQGTRLTVV.

The J gene is TRBJ2-7, the V gene TRBV25-1; D gene uncertain. Germline loops: CDR1 MGHDK, CDR2 SYGVNS. The CDR3 sequence is 14 residues long. V was cut by 0 bases and J by 2 bases, with 8 bases left in between. In DNA form, the CDR3 reads TGTGCCAGCAGTGAATACGACCGAGCCTACGAGCAGTACTTC. This sequence encodes CASSEYDRAYEQYF.

The rearrangement joins TRBV7-7 to TRBJ2-1; D gene uncertain. V lost 5 bases to trimming and J lost 0 bases, with 14 bases between them. CDR1 SSHAT and CDR2 FNYEAQ come from the germline V gene (reference sequence). The CDR3 is made up of 16 amino acids. The DNA for the CDR3 is TGTGCCAGCAGCCCAGTGGCGGTTAGCTCCTACAATGAGCAGTTCTTC. It codes for CASSPVAVSSYNEQFF.

The V gene is TRBV7-6, the J gene TRBJ1-1, with 9 bases matching TRBD1. The CDR3 extends over 14 amino acids. CDR1 is SGHVS and CDR2 is FNYEAQ in the germline V gene. V trimming: 5 bases; J trimming: 5 bases; junction bases outside the gene matches: 6. The CDR3 loop is CASSQQGARTEAFF. CDR3 coding DNA: TGTGCCAGCAGCCAACAGGGGGCTCGGACTGAAGCTTTCTTT. Complete variable domain (other parts from reference TRBV7-6 and TRBJ1-1): GAGVSQSPRYKVTKRGQDVALRCDPISGHVSLYWYRQALGQGPEFLTYFNYEAQQDKSGLPNDRFSAERPEGSISTLTIQRTEQRDSAMYRCASSQQGARTEAFFGQGTRLTVV.

This chain uses TRBV5-1 with TRBJ1-6; 8 bases are a match to TRBD1. V shed 5 bases and J 0 bases; nucleotides not matched to a gene: 7. CDR3 length equals 17 residues. The germline V gene encodes CDR1 SGHRS and CDR2 YFSETQ. CDR3 amino acids: CASSSGQESSYNSPLHF. CDR3 DNA: TGCGCCAGCAGTTCGGGACAGGAGAGCTCCTATAATTCACCCCTCCACTTT.